Each of the 24 T cell receptor beta chains below was sequenced from the same sample in a study of identical twins. TCRdb redid the calling of the 5' RACE reads with MiXCR, one entry per CDR3 protein. The data contain about 1.7 million distinct CDR3 sequences, around 33% of them seen just once; the ten biggest clones take up approximately 0.25%. Sequencing was performed on cord blood. These receptors all stem from a newborn girl in good health.

This clonotype was detected many times. The chain couples TRBV29-1 to TRBJ2-1, with 13 nucleotides matching TRBD2. Trimming took 7 bases from V and 7 from J; bases not matched to a gene: 13. This CDR3 is 16 amino acids long. CDR1 is SQVTM and CDR2 is ANQGSEA in the germline V gene. The CDR3 reads CSAERLAGGSRNEQFF. The CDR3 nucleotides read TGCAGCGCGGAAAGACTAGCGGGAGGTAGTCGGAATGAGCAGTTCTTC.

In its sample, this clonotype was seen a few times. The chain couples TRBV27 to TRBJ1-6; possible D gene TRBD1, 5 bases. V lost 5 bases and J lost 0, with 11 bases in between. CDR3 length: 16 amino acids. Per the germline V gene, CDR1 is MNHEY and CDR2 is SMNVEV (reference sequence). The CDR3 is CASSTYRSSYNSPLHF. The DNA of the CDR3 is TGTGCCAGCAGTACATACAGGAGCTCCTATAATTCACCCCTCCACTTT.

The chain uses TRBV6-5 and TRBJ1-5; TRBD1 might be the D (6 bases). The germline V gene encodes CDR1 MNHEY and CDR2 SVGAGI. CDR3 length: 13 amino acids. Trimming shortened V by 7 bases and J by 6 bases, and 13 bases separated the two germline ends. The DNA for the CDR3 is TGTGCCAGCACAACAGGGATGAGTCAGCCCCAGCATTTT. This encodes CASTTGMSQPQHF.

The rearrangement joins TRBV12-3 or TRBV12-4 to TRBJ1-2; possible D gene TRBD1, 6 bases. This CDR3 spans 13 amino acids. The germline V and J ends were trimmed by 8 bases and 7 bases, with 17 bases remaining between them. The CDR3 loop is CASDRGTRAGYTF. The CDR3 coding sequence is TGTGCCAGCGATCGTGGGACACGGGCTGGCTACACCTTC.

At least ten counts were recorded for this clonotype. This chain links TRBV7-6 with TRBJ2-3; a possible D gene is TRBD2 (5 bases). This CDR3 is built from 14 residues. Per germline, CDR1 SGHVS and CDR2 FNYEAQ. V shed 6 bases and J shed 3 bases, with 13 bases lying between them. The CDR3: CASSTGITTDTQYF. The CDR3 nucleotides are TGTGCCAGCAGTACCGGGATCACAACAGATACGCAGTATTTT.

V gene TRBV3-1 combines with J gene TRBJ1-4; 8 nucleotides align to TRBD1. The CDR3 runs to 15 residues. V shed 4 bases, J shed 9 bases, and the junction held 10 bases outside the gene matches. Germline loops: CDR1 LGHDT, CDR2 YNNKEL (reference sequence). The CDR3 nucleotides are TGTGCCAGCAGCCCCCGGACAGGGCATATAAAAAAACTGTTTTTT. It is translated as CASSPRTGHIKKLFF.

The chain combines TRBV6-1 with TRBJ2-2, with TRBD2 as a possible D gene (6 bases). CDR3 length: 17 amino acids. Germline V gene sequence: CDR1 MNHNS, CDR2 SASEGT. Trimming removed 1 base from V and 4 bases from J, with 16 bases in between. The DNA of the CDR3 is TGTGCCAGCAGTGAAGTATTGGGGCTAGCGATCACCGGGGAGCTGTTTTTT. Protein sequence: CASSEVLGLAITGELFF.

The chain is built from TRBV10-3 and TRBJ1-1; D is unresolved. The CDR3 loop spans 11 amino acids. Trimming took 10 bases from V and 3 from J, leaving 9 bases between them. Germline assignment: CDR1 ENHRY and CDR2 SYGVKD. Here the CDR3 reads CATSKDTEAFF. In nucleotides, the CDR3 is TGTGCCACCTCGAAGGACACTGAAGCTTTCTTT.

This clonotype was recorded at least ten times. The V call is TRBV4-2, the J call TRBJ1-4; D is ambiguous. With 0 bases removed from V and 0 bases from J, the gap between germline ends came to 11 bases. The CDR3 contains 17 residues. Germline CDR1 and CDR2: LGHNA and YNFKEQ. The CDR3 is CASSQDRLATTNEKLFF. Written as DNA, the CDR3 is TGTGCCAGCAGCCAAGATAGGTTGGCGACAACTAATGAAAAACTGTTTTTT.

As to this clonotype: One end of the junction is discordant with germline, which a read error may explain. V and J are TRBV12-3 or TRBV12-4 and TRBJ1-2; no definite D call. The CDR3 length is 12 residues. The CDR3 region has the DNA TGTGCCAGCAATTTAGACCAATATGGCTACACCTTC. Protein product: CASNLDQYGYTF.

The rearrangement uses TRBV28 and TRBJ2-5; 8 bases are a match to TRBD2. The germline CDR1 and CDR2 sequences are MDHEN and SYDVKM. Germline trimming cut 4 bases from V and 11 bases from J; bases unmatched to any gene: 18. The CDR3 length is 16 residues. The CDR3 nucleotides read TGTGCCAGCAGTTCACCCGGGGCGGGAGGCTACAATGAGCAGTACTTC. Protein: CASSSPGAGGYNEQYF.

This clonotype was counted only a few times. The DNA for the CDR3 is TGTGCCAGCAGTGTAGGCAGGGGCGATGGCTACACCTTC. The encoded protein is CASSVGRGDGYTF. This sequence joins TRBV2 and TRBJ1-2; D is possibly TRBD1 (6 bases). V was shortened by 4 bases and J by 6 bases, with 12 bases between the two germline ends. CDR3 length equals 13 residues. From germline, CDR1 is SNHLY and CDR2 FYNNEI.

The V call is TRBV20-1, the J call TRBJ2-3, with a tentative D call TRBD2 (5 bases). The V gene lost 5 bases and the J gene lost 5 bases, with 14 bases spanning the gap. Germline assignment: CDR1 DFQATT and CDR2 SNEGSKA (reference sequence). The CDR3 length is 13 residues. CDR3 DNA: TGCAGTGCTTTAGAGGGTCCCAGAGATACGCAGTATTTT. Translation gives CSALEGPRDTQYF.

The chain employs TRBV28 and TRBJ1-2; no firm D call. Germline V gene sequence: CDR1 MDHEN, CDR2 SYDVKM. V gave up 2 bases and J gave up 5 bases, with 21 bases separating them. This CDR3 spans 17 amino acids. The CDR3 sequence is CASSLGGREASVYGYTF. CDR3 in DNA: TGTGCCAGCAGTTTAGGCGGAAGAGAGGCGTCGGTATATGGCTACACCTTC.

This clonotype was picked up a small number of times. The rearrangement links TRBV11-2 to TRBJ2-7; weak D call: TRBD2 (6 bases). CDR1 SGHAT and CDR2 FQNNGV come from the germline V gene. Trimming took off 1 base at V and 0 bases at J, with 13 bases between the two ends. This CDR3 comprises 16 residues. CDR3 in amino acids: CASSLGGGGYSYEQYF. In nucleotides, the CDR3 is TGTGCCAGCAGCTTAGGGGGAGGCGGTTACTCCTACGAGCAGTACTTC.

This chain joins TRBV5-1 and TRBJ2-1; 10 bases match TRBD2. Trimming took 1 base from V and 0 from J; bases not matched to a gene: 10. Germline assignment: CDR1 SGHRS and CDR2 YFSETQ. This CDR3 is built from 19 residues. CDR3 sequence (DNA): TGCGCCAGCAGCTTGTGGGGGCCACTAGCGGGAAGCTCCTACAATGAGCAGTTCTTC. Residues: CASSLWGPLAGSSYNEQFF. The full variable domain, rest sourced from reference TRBV5-1 and TRBJ2-1, is KAGVTQTPRYLIKTRGQQVTLSCSPISGHRSVSWYQQTPGQGLQFLFEYFSETQRNKGNFPGRFSGRQFSNSRSEMNVSTLELGDSALYLCASSLWGPLAGSSYNEQFFGPGTRLTVL.

This clonotype turned up a few times. The CDR3, as DNA: TGCGCCAGCAGCCAAGTACCCCGGGACAACTATGGCTACACCTTC. This sequence encodes CASSQVPRDNYGYTF. This chain connects TRBV4-1 to TRBJ1-2, with a possible D match to TRBD1 (5 bases). Trimming removed 1 base from V and 2 bases from J, with 11 bases in between. CDR3 length: 15 amino acids. CDR1 and CDR2 from the germline V gene are MGHRA and YSYEKL.

This clonotype has more than one count but fewer than ten. The chain has TRBV14 and TRBJ1-2; 8 nucleotides match TRBD1. CDR1 is SGHDN and CDR2 is FVKESK in the germline V gene. V gave up 2 bases and J gave up 4 bases; unmatched junction bases: 3. The CDR3 is 14 residues long. The CDR3 sequence: CASSQKTGGYGYTF. The DNA for the CDR3 is TGTGCCAGCAGCCAAAAAACAGGGGGCTATGGCTACACCTTC.

This rearrangement joins TRBV30 to TRBJ1-5; no firm D call. Trimming cost V 5 bases and J 4 bases, with 9 bases left between them. This CDR3 contains 12 residues. Germline V gene data show CDR1 as GTSNPN and CDR2 as SVGIG (reference sequence). In DNA, the CDR3 is TGTGCCTGGTCCCGGGTTAATCAGCCCCAGCATTTT. This gives the protein CAWSRVNQPQHF.

In its sample, this clonotype was seen a few times. The genes are TRBV4-1 and TRBJ1-6, with 10 bases matching TRBD1. V shed 4 bases, J shed 9 bases, and the junction held 6 bases outside the gene matches. Germline loops: CDR1 MGHRA, CDR2 YSYEKL. The CDR3 contains 15 residues. The CDR3 reads CASSPRQGASSPLHF. DNA of the CDR3: TGCGCCAGCAGCCCCCGACAGGGGGCGAGTTCACCCCTCCACTTT.

The V and J genes are TRBV7-2 and TRBJ2-1, with 9 bases fitting TRBD2. This CDR3 is 14 amino acids long. V was clipped by 3 bases and J by 8 bases; unmatched bases: 5. CDR1 is SGHTA, CDR2 FQGNSA, per germline. The CDR3 is CASSLPGLAYEQFF. The CDR3, as DNA: TGTGCCAGCAGCTTGCCGGGACTAGCCTATGAGCAGTTCTTC.

V gene TRBV4-1 combines with J gene TRBJ2-3; unclear D gene. This CDR3 has 17 residues. Trimming stripped 1 base from V and 2 bases from J, with 16 bases between. CDR1 is MGHRA, CDR2 YSYEKL, per germline. CDR3 region: CASSQASFPPHTDTQYF. The DNA of the CDR3 is TGCGCCAGCAGCCAAGCCTCATTCCCTCCTCACACAGATACGCAGTATTTT.

This clonotype showed up just a few times. Here the CDR3 reads CASSPDRDHYEQYF. The CDR3 DNA follows: TGTGCCAGCAGCCCTGACAGGGACCACTACGAGCAGTACTTC. The chain couples TRBV7-8 to TRBJ2-7; the match to TRBD1 covers 7 bases. The CDR3 sequence is 14 residues long. CDR1 and CDR2 (germline): SGHVS, FQNEAQ. Trimming removed 5 bases from V and 3 bases from J; junction bases left unmatched: 7.

This clonotype was counted a few times. The rearrangement joins TRBV25-1 to TRBJ1-1; D not certain. CDR3 length: 11 amino acids. Per the germline V gene, CDR1 is MGHDK and CDR2 is SYGVNS. V was shortened by 1 base and J by 6 bases, with 3 bases between the two germline ends. The CDR3, as DNA: TGTGCCAGCAGTGAATTGGCTGAAGCTTTCTTT. Translating gives CASSELAEAFF.